This T cell receptor (beta chain) derives from a study of cytomegalovirus exposure and HLA in healthy donors. Findings of the study overall: Immune exposure data for these donors was limited to CMV serostatus.

Vbeta (60) and Jbeta (13) primers were used in the PCR. Original handling: Later work found tens of millions of unique TCR beta chains, with 9.5 million to 11 million shared. Repertoires were generated with immunoSEQ multiplex PCR, while TCRdb's copy carries only in-frame clones and drops some. The V and J calls and clone size were taken over from that table, and D and trimming were inferred from the DNA. The table has about 190,000 clones, roughly 75% seen once; the top ten hold about 5%. Germline values: CDR1 SGHRS, CDR2 YFSETQ. Deletions cut 1 base from V and 4 bases from J, with 8 bases between. CDR3 length: 13 residues. Worth noting for this clone: Its antigen remains unknown.

Sequences were obtained from PBMCs. The sequence was obtained from a man aged 25-45 years in good health and CMV-seropositive. The V and J genes are TRBV5-1 and TRBJ2-5; D gene ambiguous. Here the CDR3 reads CASSLLFGETQYF. The CDR3 coding sequence is TGCGCCAGCAGCTTGTTGTTCGGAGAGACCCAGTACTTC.